This TCR beta chain derives from a study of naive and memory T cell subsets. Findings and limits, study-wide: Possibly reflecting memory cells re-expressing CD45RA, a few larger clonotypes occurred in naive repertoires, especially CD8. From naive to CM, EM and EMRA, diversity decreased and Gini increased.

Germline V gives CDR1 SGHAT, CDR2 FQNNGV. This CDR3 has 12 residues. Trimming left V 5 bases short and J 7 bases short, with 9 bases between. This clonotype was seen a handful of times. What it recognizes is unknown. The beta constant-region primer was an equimolar mix of two oligonucleotides covering TRBC1 and TRBC2. Four rounds of PCR amplified the ligated cDNA using nested alpha and beta constant-region primers plus SP2. TCRdb itself ran the UMI-ligation and nested PCR reads through MiXCR, one entry per CDR3 protein. The table records about 90,000 distinct CDR3 sequences, approximately 10% of them present only once. After CD4 positive bead selection, the CD4-negative fraction gave CD8 T cells.

Input material: naive CD4+ T cells from blood. The receptor was derived from a human donor in good health. The genes are TRBV11-2 and TRBJ2-1; no reliable D call. The CDR3: CASSHQLNEQFF. The CDR3 bases are TGTGCCAGCAGCCACCAGCTGAATGAGCAGTTCTTC.